Listed here is a single TCR beta chain. This specimen comes from a study of blood T cell repertoires in COVID-19. Whole-study context: There were acute and convalescent COVID-19 samples, and they came from the United States, Italy and Spain. PBMCs, B-cell-depleted T cells, or T cells provided the cDNA or gDNA that made up the material.

CDR1 is LGHDT and CDR2 is YNNKEL in the germline V gene (reference sequence). V lost 8 bases to trimming and J lost 6 bases, with 13 bases between them. This CDR3 comprises 13 residues. The authors' processing: Amplifying reference gene primers gave estimates of nucleated cell counts. The data were produced by immunoSEQ multiplex PCR, yet TCRdb's version contains in-frame clones alone and is incomplete. V and J calls and clone size are copied from that table; D and trimming were computed from the DNA. The repertoire includes 110,000 to 150,000 clones, 80% of them detected once, and around 3.7% sits in the top ten.

This receptor was identified in a man aged 65-85 years who had recovered from COVID-19. The chain has TRBV3-1 (or the pseudogene TRBV3-2) and TRBJ2-2; a possible D gene is TRBD2 (6 bases). Sequenced input: peripheral blood. CDR3: CASVSGSSGELFF. CDR3 DNA sequence: TGTGCCAGCGTCTCCGGGAGTTCCGGGGAGCTGTTTTTT.